This T cell receptor beta chain was obtained from a study of monozygotic twins with inflammatory bowel disease. The germline V gene encodes CDR1 LNHNV and CDR2 YYDKDF (reference sequence). This CDR3 comprises 16 residues. Whole-study results and caveats: Any single strong signal or clonotype tied to IBD lacked support.

As concerns this clonotype: Antigen: not known.

Via template switching, UMIs carrying a 6-nucleotide sample barcode were introduced. Using TCRalpha and TCRbeta cDNA, the researchers carried out two nested PCRs that lasted around 15 and 9 cycles. TCRdb derives one entry per CDR3 protein from the 5' RACE reads, leaving out DNA. The sample data list roughly 330,000 distinct CDR3 sequences. Donors each gave around 2.5 ml of blood. Sequenced input: blood. The source of this sequence is a human donor with ulcerative colitis or Crohn's disease, or a healthy co-twin of an affected twin (not recorded which). J is TRBJ1-5 and V is TRBV15. CDR3 protein: CATSTEKVSSNQPQHF. Together with reference TRBV15 and TRBJ1-5, the CDR3 gives the full variable domain: DAMVIQNPRYQVTQFGKPVTLSCSQTLNHNVMYWYQQKSSQAPKLLFHYYDKDFNNEADTPDNFQSRRPNTSFCFLDIRSPGLGDTAMYLCATSTEKVSSNQPQHFGDGTRLSIL.